This T cell receptor beta chain is from a study of shared clonotypes between healthy human individuals. The junction had 14 bases not matched to a gene; V was cut back by 3 bases and J by 1 base. The germline gives CDR1 SEHNR, CDR2 FQNEAQ (reference sequence). This CDR3 spans 18 amino acids. Clones were read by immunoSEQ multiplex PCR, and TCRdb kept only the in-frame ones, dropping some. The table lists about 470,000 clones, around 75% of them singletons, with 13% in the top ten. The sequence derives from a woman between 35 and 50 years old in good health. Some clones in this sample may be carry-over from other donors' samples. The chain links TRBV7-9 to TRBJ2-5; 7 positions agree with TRBD2. Material for sequencing was PBMCs. The CDR3 DNA is TGTGCCAGCAGCTTTCCGTCGGCTAGCGGAGGGTGCCAAGAGACCCAGTACTTC. Translated: CASSFPSASGGCQETQYF. The complete variable domain, with remaining parts taken from reference TRBV7-9 and TRBJ2-5, reads DTGVSQNPRHKITKRGQNVTFRCDPISEHNRLYWYRQTLGQGPEFLTYFQNEAQLEKSRLLSDRFSAERPKGSFSTLEIQRTEQGDSAMYLCASSFPSASGGCQETQYFGPGTRLLVL.